This T cell receptor beta chain appears in the sequencing data of a study of CD8+ T cells in alopecia areata. Study details: Dosing spanned 6 to 18 months on tofacitinib, then 6 months off drug.

Treatment given: oral pan-JAK inhibitor, 5-10 mg twice daily. Samples from alopecia areata patients were lesional scalp punch biopsies and peripheral blood. Sequencing relied on a cDNA template that was reverse transcribed from extracted RNA. Some clones are missing from TCRdb's copy, which holds only in-frame ones; the method was immunoSEQ multiplex PCR. Counted here are hundreds of thousands of clones, approximately 72% occurring once; the ten biggest clones make up approximately 1.2%. Details on this clone: What it binds is not known.

Study-wide points: Administration of tofacitinib significantly diminished scalp clonality and expanded CD8+ clones within the top 100.

The CDR3 totals 14 residues. J was trimmed by 6 bases and V by 5 bases; bases with no gene match: 12. The germline V gene has CDR1 SQVTM and CDR2 ANQGSEA. The clonotype comes from a human donor with alopecia areata. This chain links TRBV29-1 with TRBJ1-2; TRBD1 agrees at 7 bases. This specimen consisted of CD4+ T cells sorted from blood, obtained at week 44, from a patient treated with tofacitinib. CDR3 DNA: TGCAGCGTTACCAATACAGGGGACCGGGATGGCTACACCTTC. This codes for CSVTNTGDRDGYTF.